Listed here are 10 T cell receptor beta chains from one sample, sequenced in a study of graft-versus-host responses after intestinal transplantation. The table came from immunoSEQ multiplex PCR; TCRdb's copy has only in-frame clones and leaves some out. This repertoire shows around 90,000 clones, just under 95% found once; its top ten account for over 0.45%. These receptors' antigens are unknown. This specimen consisted of unstimulated CD8+ T cells sorted from spleen or lymph node cells, obtained before intestinal transplant. The receptors stem from a human donor who received an intestinal transplant.

The chain employs TRBV5-6 and TRBJ1-2; D remains ambiguous. Germline CDR1 is SGHDT and CDR2 is YYEEEE. The CDR3 has 13 residues. Trimming left V 4 bases short and J 6 bases short, with 13 bases between. CDR3: CASSPSVTHGYTF. CDR3 nucleotide sequence: TGTGCCAGCAGCCCTAGTGTGACCCATGGCTACACCTTC.

This chain joins TRBV6-1 and TRBJ1-3; possibly TRBD1 for D (5 bases). The CDR3 contains 18 residues. The V gene's germline CDR1 is MNHNS and CDR2 SASEGT. Trimming shortened V by 0 bases and J by 0 bases, and 15 bases separated the two germline ends. The CDR3, as DNA: TGTGCCAGCAGTGAAGCTACAGGAGAATATAACTCTGGAAACACCATATATTTT. Translation gives CASSEATGEYNSGNTIYF.

The rearrangement links TRBV11-2 to TRBJ2-1; 7 bases are a match to TRBD2. Germline CDR1 reads SGHAT; CDR2 reads FQNNGV. The CDR3 totals 16 residues. V lost 0 bases to trimming and J lost 4 bases; unmatched junction nucleotides: 6. The CDR3 sequence: CASSLESREGYNEQFF. The CDR3 coding sequence is TGTGCCAGCAGCTTAGAGTCTAGGGAGGGTTACAATGAGCAGTTCTTC.

The CDR3 bases are TGCGCCAGCAGCCAAGTTCTAACAGGGGGGAGCACTGAAGCTTTCTTT. Its protein product is CASSQVLTGGSTEAFF. The chain carries TRBV4-1 and TRBJ1-1, with 8 bases fitting TRBD1. V lost 1 base to trimming and J lost 4 bases; unmatched junction nucleotides: 8. Germline values: CDR1 MGHRA, CDR2 YSYEKL. CDR3 size: 16 residues.

The chain has TRBV12-2 and TRBJ1-4. TRBV12-2 is recorded as a pseudogene. CDR3 length: 20 residues. The chain's CDR3 is CASRSFRGRGAQATNEKLFF. As DNA, the CDR3 is TGTGCAAGTCGCTCCTTTAGAGGGAGGGGGGCACAAGCAACTAATGAAAAACTGTTTTTT.

CDR3 residues: CASSVGGGANTGELFF. For the CDR3, the DNA is TGTGCCAGCAGCGTAGGCGGGGGGGCGAACACCGGGGAGCTGTTTTTT. V usage is TRBV9 and J usage is TRBJ2-2; 9 bases are shared with TRBD2. The germline gives CDR1 SGDLS, CDR2 YYNGEE. V was pared by 0 bases and J by 0 bases, with 0 bases of the junction left unmatched. The CDR3 length is 16 residues.

The gene calls are TRBV30 and TRBJ2-1; no definite D call. The germline CDR1 and CDR2 sequences are GTSNPN and SVGIG (reference sequence). The CDR3 loop spans 11 amino acids. V lost 4 bases to trimming and J lost 9 bases, with 10 bases between them. The CDR3 here is CAWIYGGEQFF. CDR3 DNA: TGTGCCTGGATTTATGGCGGTGAGCAGTTCTTC.

This clone appeared once. The chain joins TRBV10-1 to TRBJ2-1, with D perhaps matching TRBD2 (6 bases). Germline CDR1 reads WNHNN; CDR2 reads SYGVQD (reference sequence). The CDR3 has 14 residues. V was shortened by 3 bases and J by 2 bases, with 8 bases between the two germline ends. This CDR3 is CASSETSPYNEQFF. CDR3 in DNA: TGCGCCAGCAGTGAAACTAGCCCCTACAATGAGCAGTTCTTC.

V gene TRBV11-1 combines with J gene TRBJ2-5, with D uncertain. Per germline, CDR1 SGHAT and CDR2 FQDESV (reference sequence). The length of the CDR3 is 15 residues. Trimming cost V 1 base and J 0 bases, with 9 bases left between them. CDR3 DNA sequence: TGTGCCAGCAGCTTAGGTCGCGGAGACCAAGAGACCCAGTACTTC. Translating gives CASSLGRGDQETQYF.

This chain joins TRBV28 and TRBJ2-7; 10 bases map to TRBD1. CDR1 and CDR2 from the germline V gene are MDHEN and SYDVKM. V was clipped by 7 bases and J by 6 bases; unmatched bases: 9. This CDR3 region has 14 residues. CDR3 bases: TGTGCCAGCACCGACCGGGACAGGGGTATCGAGCAGTACTTC. Residues: CASTDRDRGIEQYF.